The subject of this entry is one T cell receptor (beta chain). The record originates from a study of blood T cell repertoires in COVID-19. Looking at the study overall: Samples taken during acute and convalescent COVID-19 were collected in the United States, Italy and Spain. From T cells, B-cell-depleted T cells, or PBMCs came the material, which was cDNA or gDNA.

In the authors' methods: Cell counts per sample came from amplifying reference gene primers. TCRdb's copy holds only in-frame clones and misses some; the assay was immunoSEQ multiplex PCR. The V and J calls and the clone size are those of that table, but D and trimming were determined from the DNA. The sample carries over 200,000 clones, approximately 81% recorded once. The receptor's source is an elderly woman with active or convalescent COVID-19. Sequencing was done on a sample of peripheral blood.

CDR3 loop: CASSVGRERGSPLHF. The CDR3 DNA is TGTGCCAGCAGCGTAGGTAGGGAGCGGGGCTCACCCCTCCACTTT. The chain combines TRBV9 with TRBJ1-6; possibly TRBD1 for D (5 bases). Germline assignment: CDR1 SGDLS and CDR2 YYNGEE. V was clipped by 0 bases and J by 10 bases, with 14 bases between them. The CDR3 extends over 15 amino acids.